This entry lists 18 T cell receptor beta chains sequenced from one sample in a study of control samples from healthy donors and cancer patients. The method was immunoSEQ multiplex PCR; TCRdb's version includes in-frame clones alone and lacks a portion of them. The table records over 70,000 clones, 85% to 90% of them present only once. The specimen was PBMCs. These receptors all stem from a woman aged 50 to 60 with colorectal cancer.

V and J are TRBV6-2 or TRBV6-3 and TRBJ1-2, with unresolved D. V was shortened by 2 bases and J by 3 bases, with 7 bases between the two germline ends. Germline CDR1 is MNHEY and CDR2 is SVGEGT. This CDR3 is 13 amino acids long. The DNA of the CDR3 is TGTGCCAGCAGTTACAACATTGACTATGGCTACACCTTC. Its translation: CASSYNIDYGYTF.

The V and J genes are TRBV10-3 and TRBJ1-1; D ambiguous. The V end lost 2 bases, the J end lost 9 bases, and 10 bases lay between the germline ends. CDR3 length: 12 amino acids. Germline lookup yields CDR1 ENHRY and CDR2 SYGVKD. The CDR3 region has the DNA TGTGCCATCAGTGAGGACCGCCACAAAGCTTTCTTT. It specifies CAISEDRHKAFF.

The chain joins TRBV5-5 to TRBJ1-1; D might be TRBD1 (6 bases). The CDR3 totals 18 residues. CDR1 is SGHKS, CDR2 YYEKEE, per germline (reference sequence). Trimming took off 6 bases at V and 0 bases at J, with 24 bases between the two ends. The CDR3, as DNA: TGTGCCAGCAACTTCTTCCTCTCCTCAGGGGCCATGAACACTGAAGCTTTCTTT. Protein: CASNFFLSSGAMNTEAFF. The whole variable domain, remainder taken from reference TRBV5-5 and TRBJ1-1, is DAGVTQSPTHLIKTRGQQVTLRCSPISGHKSVSWYQQVLGQGPQFIFQYYEKEERGRGNFPDRFSARQFPNYSSELNVNALLLGDSALYLCASNFFLSSGAMNTEAFFGQGTRLTVV.

V is TRBV6-6 and J is TRBJ1-2; 8 bases align to TRBD1. V lost 7 bases to trimming and J lost 2 bases; unmatched junction nucleotides: 6. This CDR3 region has 14 residues. CDR1 and CDR2 from the germline V gene are MNHNY and SVGAGI (reference sequence). Here the CDR3 reads CASNPGQGNYGYTF. The DNA for the CDR3 is TGTGCCAGCAATCCAGGACAGGGAAACTATGGCTACACCTTC.

The chain recombines TRBV6-5 with TRBJ2-1; D gene uncertain. Trimming took 7 bases from V and 4 from J, leaving 17 bases between them. The CDR3 consists of 15 residues. From germline, CDR1 is MNHEY and CDR2 SVGAGI. Here the CDR3 reads CASTREAGEYNEQFF. CDR3 DNA sequence: TGTGCCAGCACTCGAGAGGCAGGCGAGTACAATGAGCAGTTCTTC.

This clone was recorded once. This chain links TRBV27 with TRBJ1-2; D gene uncertain. Trimming left V 2 bases short and J 8 bases short, with 15 bases between. Germline CDR1 and CDR2: MNHEY and SMNVEV (reference sequence). This CDR3 spans 14 amino acids. Here the CDR3 DNA reads TGTGCCAGCAGTTTAACGCAGCCGATGGGGGGCTACACCTTC. Amino acid sequence: CASSLTQPMGGYTF.

This clone came up a few times. The chain has TRBV28 and TRBJ1-6, with no clear D. V was clipped by 6 bases and J by 9 bases, with 15 bases between them. The germline CDR1 and CDR2 sequences are MDHEN and SYDVKM. The CDR3 has 14 residues. DNA of the CDR3: TGTGCCAGCAGGTCCCCCATACCCGTTTCACCCCTCCACTTT. It is translated as CASRSPIPVSPLHF.

This rearrangement joins TRBV2 to TRBJ1-2, with TRBD1 as a possible D gene (6 bases). The CDR3 covers 14 residues. V shed 7 bases and J shed 4 bases, with 16 bases lying between them. The germline CDR1 and CDR2 sequences are SNHLY and FYNNEI. CDR3: CASTPVRQAYGYTF. Here the CDR3 DNA reads TGTGCCAGCACCCCAGTTAGACAGGCCTATGGCTACACCTTC.

The chain combines TRBV11-3 with TRBJ2-3; 11 bases line up with TRBD2. V dropped 5 bases and J dropped 0; count of bases not matched to a gene: 10. CDR3 length: 18 residues. Germline lookup yields CDR1 SGHNT and CDR2 YENEEA. The CDR3: CASSTGTSGFTSTDTQYF. CDR3 nucleotide sequence: TGTGCCAGCAGCACTGGGACTAGCGGCTTTACTAGCACAGATACGCAGTATTTT.

The rearrangement joins TRBV24-1 to TRBJ2-7, with D hard to call. CDR1 and CDR2 from the germline V gene are KGHDR and SFDVKD. V lost 1 base, J lost 3 bases, and 15 bases lay in between. The CDR3 runs to 16 residues. The CDR3 DNA reads TGTGCCACCAGTGATTTCCCTCCGCTGGGTAGCTACGAGCAGTACGTC. Protein product: CATSDFPPLGSYEQYV.

This clone was seen just once. The rearrangement links TRBV7-9 to TRBJ2-3; TRBD1 agrees at 11 bases. Germline V gene data show CDR1 as SEHNR and CDR2 as FQNEAQ (reference sequence). This CDR3 region has 15 residues. V lost 5 bases, J lost 6 bases, and 7 bases stayed unmatched. DNA of the CDR3: TGTGCCAGCAGCGTGGGACAGGGGGTATTGGATACGCAGTATTTT. As protein: CASSVGQGVLDTQYF.

This CDR3 reads CASSLQSGRSTDTQYF. The CDR3 region has the DNA TGTGCCAGCAGCTTACAAAGCGGGAGAAGCACAGATACGCAGTATTTT. The rearrangement links TRBV5-5 to TRBJ2-3; TRBD2 aligns across 8 bases. The germline V gene encodes CDR1 SGHKS and CDR2 YYEKEE (reference sequence). The trim removed 2 bases at V and 0 bases at J, leaving 5 bases unmatched. The CDR3 consists of 16 residues.

The chain is built from TRBV5-1 and TRBJ1-2; TRBD1 aligns across 10 bases. The germline V gene encodes CDR1 SGHRS and CDR2 YFSETQ. This CDR3 is built from 14 residues. The V gene end was trimmed by 5 bases and the J gene end by 3 bases; junction bases not matched to a gene: 4. The CDR3 nucleotides are TGCGCCAGCAGTTCCGGGACAGGGGACTATGGCTACACCTTC. Its translation is CASSSGTGDYGYTF.

V usage is TRBV28 and J usage is TRBJ1-1, with a weak D call TRBD1 (5 bases). Germline V gene data show CDR1 as MDHEN and CDR2 as SYDVKM. V lost 2 bases and J 4 bases, leaving 17 bases between the germline ends. CDR3 length equals 16 residues. This CDR3 reads CASSLGGTQMGTEAFF. The CDR3 region has the DNA TGTGCCAGCAGTTTAGGAGGGACTCAAATGGGCACTGAAGCTTTCTTT.

This chain uses TRBV10-1 with TRBJ2-1; 10 nucleotides align to TRBD1. Germline lookup yields CDR1 WNHNN and CDR2 SYGVQD (reference sequence). The CDR3 consists of 15 residues. V dropped 0 bases and J dropped 9; count of bases not matched to a gene: 5. CDR3 nucleotide sequence: TGCGCCAGCAGTGAGTCCGGGACAGGGGATAGTGAGCAGTTCTTC. The encoded protein is CASSESGTGDSEQFF.

V and J are TRBV25-1 and TRBJ1-3, with 7 bases aligning to TRBD1. Germline CDR1 reads MGHDK; CDR2 reads SYGVNS. Trimming at V came to 3 bases and at J to 3 bases, leaving 5 bases not matched to a gene. CDR3 length: 15 residues. CDR3 in amino acids: CASSDDRAGGNTIYF. The CDR3 coding sequence is TGTGCCAGCAGTGACGACAGGGCCGGTGGAAACACCATATATTTT.

V usage is TRBV6-2 or TRBV6-3 and J usage is TRBJ2-1, with D hard to call. V was shortened by 0 bases and J by 4 bases, with 7 bases between the two germline ends. Germline CDR1 is MNHEY and CDR2 is SVGEGT. The CDR3 totals 14 residues. CDR3 residues: CASSYSREYNEQFF. For the CDR3, the DNA is TGTGCCAGCAGTTACTCAAGGGAATACAATGAGCAGTTCTTC.

The chain carries TRBV10-3 and TRBJ2-3; D could derive from TRBD1 or TRBD2 (6 bases each). The V gene lost 7 bases and the J gene lost 1 base, with 21 bases spanning the gap. Germline loops: CDR1 ENHRY, CDR2 SYGVKD. This CDR3 is 17 amino acids long. CDR3 DNA sequence: TGTGCCATCAATGCCCCAGGAGGGGGTATCGGCACAGATACGCAGTATTTT. It codes for CAINAPGGGIGTDTQYF.